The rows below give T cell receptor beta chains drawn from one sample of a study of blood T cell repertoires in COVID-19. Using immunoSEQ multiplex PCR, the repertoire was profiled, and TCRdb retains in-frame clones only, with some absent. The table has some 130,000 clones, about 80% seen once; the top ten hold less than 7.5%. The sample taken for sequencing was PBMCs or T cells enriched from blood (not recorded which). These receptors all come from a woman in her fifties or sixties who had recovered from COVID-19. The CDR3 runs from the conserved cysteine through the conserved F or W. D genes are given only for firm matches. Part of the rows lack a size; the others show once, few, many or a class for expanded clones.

CDR3aa: CASSLLGGAYGYTF
CDR3nt: TGTGCCAGCAGTTTATTGGGGGGGGCCTATGGCTACACCTTC
d_gene: NA
v_gene: TRBV28
j_gene: TRBJ1-2
abundance: NA

CDR3aa: CATSDITGGRETQYF
CDR3nt: TGTGCCACCAGTGACATCACAGGGGGCCGAGAGACCCAGTACTTC
d_gene: TRBD1
v_gene: TRBV24-1
j_gene: TRBJ2-5
abundance: NA

CDR3aa: CASGSGNPEAFF
CDR3nt: TGTGCCAGCGGTAGCGGGAACCCTGAAGCTTTCTTT
d_gene: NA
v_gene: TRBV2
j_gene: TRBJ1-1
abundance: NA

CDR3aa: CSASTGGHNEQFF
CDR3nt: TGCAGTGCTAGTACAGGGGGCCACAATGAGCAGTTCTTC
d_gene: TRBD1
v_gene: TRBV20-1
j_gene: TRBJ2-1
abundance: few

CDR3aa: CASRPDRGRATGYTF
CDR3nt: TGTGCCAGCAGGCCAGACAGGGGGCGGGCTACGGGCTACACCTTC
d_gene: TRBD1
v_gene: TRBV2
j_gene: TRBJ1-2
abundance: NA

CDR3aa: CASSLAGSPYNEQFF
CDR3nt: TGTGCCAGCAGTTTAGCGGGTAGTCCCTACAATGAGCAGTTCTTC
d_gene: TRBD2
v_gene: TRBV6-1
j_gene: TRBJ2-1
abundance: NA

CDR3aa: CASSPGPGTYEQYF
CDR3nt: TGTGCCAGCAGCCCCGGGCCCGGGACCTACGAGCAGTACTTC
d_gene: NA
v_gene: TRBV5-5
j_gene: TRBJ2-7
abundance: NA

CDR3aa: CASSPGHGSSGANVLTF
CDR3nt: TGTGCCAGCTCCCCTGGCCACGGGAGCTCTGGGGCCAACGTCCTGACTTTC
d_gene: NA
v_gene: TRBV18
j_gene: TRBJ2-6
abundance: NA

CDR3aa: CSASRLAAGELFF
CDR3nt: TGCAGTGCTAGTAGACTAGCCGCCGGGGAGCTGTTTTTT
d_gene: TRBD2
v_gene: TRBV20-1
j_gene: TRBJ2-2
abundance: NA

CDR3aa: CASSLAPKQGNTIYF
CDR3nt: TGTGCCAGCAGCTTAGCGCCCAAACAGGGAAACACCATATATTTT
d_gene: NA
v_gene: TRBV7-9
j_gene: TRBJ1-3
abundance: NA

CDR3aa: CASSYDLGGVDEQFF
CDR3nt: TGTGCCAGCAGTTACGACCTGGGCGGGGTTGATGAGCAGTTCTTC
d_gene: NA
v_gene: TRBV6-5
j_gene: TRBJ2-1
abundance: NA

CDR3aa: CASTRQGARDTQYF
CDR3nt: TGTGCCAGCACAAGACAGGGGGCTCGGGATACGCAGTATTTT
d_gene: TRBD1
v_gene: TRBV27
j_gene: TRBJ2-3
abundance: NA

CDR3aa: CASSSMQGSNYGYTF
CDR3nt: TGTGCCAGCAGCTCGATGCAGGGGTCGAACTATGGCTACACCTTC
d_gene: NA
v_gene: TRBV5-4
j_gene: TRBJ1-2
abundance: NA

CDR3aa: CASSYSATGATGELFF
CDR3nt: TGTGCCAGCAGTTACTCCGCGACAGGAGCCACCGGGGAGCTGTTTTTT
d_gene: NA
v_gene: TRBV6-6
j_gene: TRBJ2-2
abundance: NA

CDR3aa: CASSLRGQTYNEQFF
CDR3nt: TGCGCCAGCAGCCTTCGGGGACAGACCTACAATGAGCAGTTCTTC
d_gene: TRBD1
v_gene: TRBV5-1
j_gene: TRBJ2-1
abundance: few